The present T cell receptor beta chain was sequenced within a study of T cells in Graves' hyperthyroidism and ophthalmopathy. Study-wide results and limits: Ophthalmopathy got predicted by the model a median about six months before its onset.

This clonotype was recorded a few times. Its antigen is currently unknown. The V gene lost 2 bases and the J gene lost 4 bases, with 22 bases spanning the gap. The CDR3 runs to 18 residues. Germline loops: CDR1 KGHDR, CDR2 SFDVKD. Amplification yielded TCR beta CDR3 regions, with RNA transcripts as the source. A set of HTBI primers served as the primers for a first-round RT-PCR of the TCR CDR3. TCRdb re-analysed the multiplex PCR reads in MiXCR, keeping a single row per CDR3 protein. The table includes about 47,000 distinct CDR3 sequences, roughly 51% detected once. Patients aged 18 to 65 with hyperthyroidism were newly diagnosed, with duration under 2 months.

The sample comprised peripheral blood or thyroid tissue (not recorded which). The chain carries TRBV24-1 and TRBJ1-2; TRBD1 might be the D (6 bases). The origin of this receptor is a man aged 18-30 years with Graves' hyperthyroidism. The CDR3 DNA reads TGTGCCACCAGTGATTCGACCAGTACGGGGGGGCTAGGCTATGGCTACACCTTC. It yields the protein CATSDSTSTGGLGYGYTF.